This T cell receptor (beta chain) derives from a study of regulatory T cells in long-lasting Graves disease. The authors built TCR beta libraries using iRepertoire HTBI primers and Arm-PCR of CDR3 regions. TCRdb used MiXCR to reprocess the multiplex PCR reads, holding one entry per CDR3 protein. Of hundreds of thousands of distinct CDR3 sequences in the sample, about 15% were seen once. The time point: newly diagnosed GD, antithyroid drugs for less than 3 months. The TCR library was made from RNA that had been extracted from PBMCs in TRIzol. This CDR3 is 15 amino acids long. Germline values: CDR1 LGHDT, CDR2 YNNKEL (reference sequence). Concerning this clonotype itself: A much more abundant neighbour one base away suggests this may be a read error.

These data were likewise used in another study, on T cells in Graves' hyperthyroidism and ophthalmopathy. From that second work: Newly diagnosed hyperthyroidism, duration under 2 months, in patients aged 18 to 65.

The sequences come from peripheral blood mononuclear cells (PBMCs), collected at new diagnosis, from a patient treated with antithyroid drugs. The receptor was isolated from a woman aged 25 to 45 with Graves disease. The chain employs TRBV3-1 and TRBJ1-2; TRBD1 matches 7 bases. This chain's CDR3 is CASSQVPSGGDGHTF. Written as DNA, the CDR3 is TGTGCCAGCAGCCAAGTCCCTTCAGGGGGGGATGGCCACACCTTC.